The clone carrying this TCR beta chain has a handful of counts. Antigen unknown. Here immunoSEQ multiplex PCR was the method, and the copy in TCRdb shows in-frame clones only, minus some. Of 550 to 850 clones in the sample, around 90% were seen once. The sample is drawn from a study of neoadjuvant nivolumab and ipilimumab in lung cancer. Study-wide results and limits: Blood richness before therapy tracked richness in tumors resected after neoadjuvant therapy. Resected tumors had greater TCR richness and clonality than uninvolved lung. Only a small number of samples underwent TCR sequencing. TCR clonality did not significantly correlate with pathologic tumor regression.

The CDR3 is 15 residues long. V trimming: 5 bases; J trimming: 9 bases; junction bases outside the gene matches: 14. Germline CDR1 and CDR2: MDHEN and SYDVKM. The chain couples TRBV28 to TRBJ1-1; 8 bases are shared with TRBD1. This TCR came from an adult with non-small cell lung cancer. The sample in question was adjacent normal lung tissue, obtained after neoadjuvant nivolumab, alone or with ipilimumab, at or shortly before surgery. DNA of the CDR3: TGTGCCAGCAGTCCACAGACAGGGGCCCGGCGAAAAGCTTTCTTT. Its protein is CASSPQTGARRKAFF. Full variable domain (rest looked up from reference TRBV28 and TRBJ1-1): DVKVTQSSRYLVKRTGEKVFLECVQDMDHENMFWYRQDPGLGLRLIYFSYDVKMKEKGDIPEGYSVSREKKERFSLILESASTNQTSMYLCASSPQTGARRKAFFGQGTRLTVV.